The T cell receptor beta chain described here comes from a study of CD8 T cells in ankylosing spondylitis. Generation of TCR beta libraries employed quantitative 5'-RACE incorporating molecular barcodes. TCRdb itself ran the 5' RACE reads through MiXCR, one entry per CDR3 protein. The sample records 190,000 or so distinct CDR3 sequences, 13% being singletons. V was clipped by 4 bases and J by 6 bases; unmatched bases: 8. This CDR3 has 14 amino acids. A note on this clonotype: Its antigen is unknown.

Study results and caveats: In ankylosing spondylitis patients, matched synovial fluid reportedly showed significant enrichment of disease-linked clones.

The sequence was collected from a male donor with ankylosing spondylitis or in good health (not recorded which). This chain uses TRBV12-3 or TRBV12-4 with TRBJ2-7; 8 bases line up with TRBD1. Sequencing used blood, either unsorted or a sorted T cell fraction (not recorded which). The CDR3 is CASSSGTGVVEQYF. The CDR3 DNA sequence: TGTGCCAGCAGTTCCGGGACAGGTGTCGTCGAGCAGTACTTC.